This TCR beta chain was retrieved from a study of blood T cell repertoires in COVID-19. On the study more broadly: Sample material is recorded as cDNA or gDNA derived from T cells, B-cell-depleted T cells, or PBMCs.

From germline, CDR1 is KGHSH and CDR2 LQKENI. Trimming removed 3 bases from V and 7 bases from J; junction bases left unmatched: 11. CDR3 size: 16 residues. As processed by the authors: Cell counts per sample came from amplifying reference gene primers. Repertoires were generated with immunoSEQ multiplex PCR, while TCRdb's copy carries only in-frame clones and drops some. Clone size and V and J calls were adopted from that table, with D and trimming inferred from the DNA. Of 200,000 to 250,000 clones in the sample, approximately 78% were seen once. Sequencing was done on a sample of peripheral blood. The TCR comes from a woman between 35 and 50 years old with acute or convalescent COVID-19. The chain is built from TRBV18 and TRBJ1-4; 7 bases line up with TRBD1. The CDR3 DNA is TGTGCCAGCTCACCTGGGCGGGCAGGGGGAAGTGAAAAACTGTTTTTT. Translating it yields CASSPGRAGGSEKLFF.